The 32 T cell receptor beta chains below were found in one sample sequenced in a study of OX40 agonist ivuxolimab in advanced cancers. Libraries were prepared by immunoSEQ multiplex PCR; TCRdb keeps only in-frame clonotypes and omits some of them. The sample has 71,000 or so clones, 85% to 90% seen once. Sequenced material: CD4+ or CD8+ T cells sorted from blood, taken in a trial of the OX40 agonist ivuxolimab. The source is an adult with an advanced solid tumor such as melanoma, head and neck, liver or kidney cancer.

The chain employs TRBV27 and TRBJ1-3; D not certain. The ends were cut back, 8 bases at V and 4 bases at J, with 12 bases in the middle. CDR3 length: 13 residues. CDR1 and CDR2 from the germline V gene are MNHEY and SMNVEV (reference sequence). CDR3 loop: CASVGPGGNTIYF. The CDR3 DNA reads as TGTGCCAGCGTGGGCCCTGGGGGAAACACCATATATTTT.

The V gene is TRBV7-2, the J gene TRBJ2-7; TRBD2 aligns across 9 bases. Unmatched junction bases numbered 13, after V lost 4 bases and J lost 6 bases. The CDR3 extends over 16 amino acids. Germline V gene sequence: CDR1 SGHTA, CDR2 FQGNSA. The CDR3 sequence is CASSSDPPGLAAEQYF. CDR3 bases: TGTGCCAGCAGCTCGGACCCACCGGGACTAGCTGCCGAGCAGTACTTC.

This clone was detected once. The chain employs TRBV5-4 and TRBJ1-1; D gene ambiguous. Trimming shortened V by 4 bases and J by 0 bases, and 22 bases separated the two germline ends. CDR1 SGHNT and CDR2 YYREEE come from the germline V gene (reference sequence). The CDR3 contains 18 residues. CDR3 sequence reads: CASSDANRTGYMNTEAFF. DNA for the CDR3: TGTGCCAGCAGCGACGCAAATCGGACGGGATACATGAACACTGAAGCTTTCTTT.

J is TRBJ2-7 and V is TRBV7-2, with 11 positions matching TRBD2. V lost 5 bases and J lost 2; bases outside the gene matches: 5. In germline, CDR1 is SGHTA, CDR2 FQGNSA. The CDR3 extends over 15 amino acids. CDR3: CASSATSGVTYEQYF. The CDR3 bases are TGTGCCAGCAGCGCGACTAGCGGGGTAACCTACGAGCAGTACTTC.

The rearrangement joins TRBV5-1 to TRBJ1-1; TRBD1 matches at 7 bases. There are 13 residues in the CDR3. The V and J ends lost 6 bases and 5 bases, in that order; junction bases with no gene match: 7. Germline V CDR1 and CDR2: SGHRS, YFSETQ. The CDR3 here is CASTGQEGTEAFF. In DNA, the CDR3 is TGCGCCAGCACTGGACAGGAAGGAACTGAAGCTTTCTTT.

This chain links TRBV5-4 with TRBJ2-1; 8 nucleotides line up with TRBD1. V shed 3 bases and J 2 bases; nucleotides not matched to a gene: 4. Germline lookup yields CDR1 SGHNT and CDR2 YYREEE (reference sequence). The CDR3 covers 15 residues. The CDR3 is CASSSGTGTYNEQFF. CDR3 bases: TGTGCCAGCAGCTCCGGGACAGGCACCTACAATGAGCAGTTCTTC.

The chain uses TRBV29-1 and TRBJ1-4, with D unresolved. The CDR3 has 12 residues. V lost 6 bases to trimming and J lost 7 bases, with 12 bases between them. Per the germline V gene, CDR1 is SQVTM and CDR2 is ANQGSEA. The CDR3 protein is CSVAWAAEKLFF. The CDR3 nucleotides are TGCAGCGTCGCGTGGGCAGCTGAAAAACTGTTTTTT.

The chain links TRBV7-2 to TRBJ1-2; 7 positions match TRBD1. Unmatched junction bases numbered 9, after V lost 6 bases and J lost 8 bases. The CDR3 loop spans 13 amino acids. Germline V gene lookup returns CDR1 SGHTA and CDR2 FQGNSA. CDR3 sequence reads: CASRFTGEVGYTF. Written as DNA, the CDR3 is TGTGCCAGCAGATTTACAGGGGAGGTCGGCTACACCTTC.

This chain links TRBV28 with TRBJ1-2, with D hard to call. CDR1 is MDHEN and CDR2 is SYDVKM in the germline V gene. The CDR3 spans 13 residues. With 5 bases removed from V and 6 bases from J, the gap between germline ends came to 13 bases. CDR3 nucleotides: TGTGCCAGCAGTCCCGCGGCGAGAGATGGCTACACCTTC. It yields the protein CASSPAARDGYTF.

This chain joins TRBV7-2 and TRBJ2-3, with a weak D call TRBD2 (6 bases). CDR1 and CDR2 from the germline V gene are SGHTA and FQGNSA. With 6 bases removed from V and 7 bases from J, the gap between germline ends came to 11 bases. The CDR3 totals 12 residues. For the CDR3, the DNA is TGTGCCAGCAGGCCGGACTACTATACGCAGTATTTT. Its protein is CASRPDYYTQYF.

The chain joins TRBV7-2 to TRBJ2-7; 7 positions agree with TRBD1. The germline V gene has CDR1 SGHTA and CDR2 FQGNSA. The V gene end was trimmed by 5 bases and the J gene end by 4 bases; junction bases not matched to a gene: 14. This CDR3 region has 16 residues. DNA for the CDR3: TGTGCCAGCAGCCCAATCAGGGGGACAGACCTTTACGAGCAGTACTTC. Translated, it gives CASSPIRGTDLYEQYF.

The J gene is TRBJ1-4, the V gene TRBV28; D is unresolved. Germline CDR1 is MDHEN and CDR2 is SYDVKM. V lost 7 bases and J lost 5, with 11 bases in between. The length of the CDR3 is 13 residues. The CDR3 bases are TGTGCCAGCACCTCACCGGGGAATGAAAAACTGTTTTTT. This codes for CASTSPGNEKLFF.

This clone appeared a single time. The chain links TRBV5-5 to TRBJ2-1; TRBD1 matches at 7 bases. Looked up from germline, CDR1 is SGHKS and CDR2 is YYEKEE (reference sequence). V was clipped by 1 base and J by 2 bases; unmatched bases: 3. CDR3 length: 15 amino acids. DNA for the CDR3: TGTGCCAGCAGCTTGTCCGGACAGGCCTACAATGAGCAGTTCTTC. Protein product: CASSLSGQAYNEQFF.

This clone was found once. J is TRBJ1-1 and V is TRBV7-6, with TRBD1 as a possible D gene (6 bases). The germline CDR1 and CDR2 sequences are SGHVS and FNYEAQ. The CDR3 totals 13 residues. V was trimmed by 6 bases and J by 2 bases, leaving 10 bases between them. The CDR3 bases are TGTGCCAGCAGTTCACAGGGAAACACTGAAGCTTTCTTT. It translates to CASSSQGNTEAFF.

The V call is TRBV7-2, the J call TRBJ2-3; 14 bases agree with TRBD2. The length of the CDR3 is 16 residues. Germline values: CDR1 SGHTA, CDR2 FQGNSA. V shed 5 bases, J shed 5 bases, and the junction held 6 bases outside the gene matches. The CDR3 DNA reads as TGTGCCAGCAGCCCCGGGACTAGCGGGAGCCTAGATACGCAGTATTTT. Its protein is CASSPGTSGSLDTQYF.

The chain recombines TRBV7-2 with TRBJ1-1, with unresolved D. Germline V gene data show CDR1 as SGHTA and CDR2 as FQGNSA. The CDR3 runs to 15 residues. Trimming stripped 5 bases from V and 0 bases from J, with 13 bases between. The CDR3 DNA is TGTGCCAGCAGCCCTCGAGAAAGGTTGAACACTGAAGCTTTCTTT. Encoded protein: CASSPRERLNTEAFF.

The rearrangement joins TRBV7-3 to TRBJ1-5; D uncertain. This CDR3 has 14 amino acids. Germline CDR1 SGHTA, CDR2 FQGTGA. V lost 4 bases and J lost 1, with 8 bases in between. The chain's CDR3 is CASSSTESNQPQHF. For the CDR3, the DNA is TGTGCCAGCAGCTCAACAGAGAGCAATCAGCCCCAGCATTTT.

The rearrangement joins TRBV6-5 to TRBJ2-2; no definite D call. The CDR3 consists of 15 residues. Deletions cut 2 bases from V and 3 bases from J, with 10 bases between. Germline loops: CDR1 MNHEY, CDR2 SVGAGI. CDR3 residues: CASSYGVAYTGELFF. CDR3 DNA: TGTGCCAGCAGTTACGGGGTCGCGTACACCGGGGAGCTGTTTTTT.

The chain couples TRBV5-1 to TRBJ2-2, with 9 bases fitting TRBD2. There are 17 residues in the CDR3. Germline-derived CDR1 and CDR2 are SGHRS and YFSETQ. Trimming removed 3 bases from V and 4 bases from J; junction bases left unmatched: 10. Here the CDR3 reads CASSSKSLAGLTGELFF. The DNA for the CDR3 is TGCGCCAGCAGCTCAAAAAGCCTAGCGGGACTCACCGGGGAGCTGTTTTTT.

The chain recombines TRBV4-1 with TRBJ2-7; 8 bases match TRBD2. Germline V CDR1 and CDR2: MGHRA, YSYEKL. The ends lost 0 bases at V and 3 bases at J; junction bases unmatched: 7. The CDR3 runs 16 residues. The CDR3 sequence is CASSQDWAGGGYEQYF. The CDR3 coding sequence is TGCGCCAGCAGCCAAGATTGGGCGGGGGGAGGCTACGAGCAGTACTTC.

The chain recombines TRBV29-1 with TRBJ1-2; TRBD1 might be the D (5 bases). Trimming shortened V by 1 base and J by 6 bases, and 15 bases separated the two germline ends. CDR3 length: 14 amino acids. Germline CDR1 SQVTM, CDR2 ANQGSEA. The CDR3 loop reads CSVEAGTWGDGYTF. The CDR3 DNA follows: TGCAGCGTTGAAGCGGGGACTTGGGGAGATGGCTACACCTTC.

DNA of the CDR3: TGTGCCAGCAGGCCCAGCGGTACGAGCTCCTACGAGCAGTACTTC. This sequence encodes CASRPSGTSSYEQYF. The chain carries TRBV28 and TRBJ2-7, with a tentative D call TRBD2 (5 bases). The germline V gene encodes CDR1 MDHEN and CDR2 SYDVKM. CDR3 length: 15 residues. V lost 6 bases, J lost 0 bases, and 15 bases lay in between.

The chain uses TRBV28 and TRBJ1-2, with D hard to call. This CDR3 has 13 amino acids. The germline V and J ends were trimmed by 5 bases and 2 bases, with 9 bases remaining between them. Per germline, CDR1 MDHEN and CDR2 SYDVKM. Here the CDR3 reads CASSGQQNYGYTF. For the CDR3, the DNA is TGTGCCAGCAGTGGCCAGCAAAACTATGGCTACACCTTC.

The chain couples TRBV21-1 to TRBJ1-1; the table's D call of TRBD1 was not tested on the DNA. TRBV21-1 has pseudogene status. This CDR3 is built from 17 residues. Here the CDR3 reads CASSRRQGRVMNTEAFF. CDR3 bases: TGTGCCAGCAGCAGAAGACAGGGGAGGGTCATGAACACTGAAGCTTTCTTT.

The chain has TRBV2 and TRBJ2-3; D is undetermined. V was clipped by 8 bases and J by 4 bases, with 10 bases between them. Germline V gene sequence: CDR1 SNHLY, CDR2 FYNNEI. The CDR3 extends over 12 amino acids. The CDR3 DNA sequence: TGTGCCAGCTCTTATTCTTCAGATACGCAGTATTTT. Translating gives CASSYSSDTQYF.

This clone showed up just once. The gene calls are TRBV28 and TRBJ2-3; D possibly matches TRBD1 or TRBD2 (5 bases each). Trimming took off 5 bases at V and 4 bases at J, with 10 bases between the two ends. The CDR3 length is 13 residues. From germline, CDR1 is MDHEN and CDR2 SYDVKM. The CDR3 loop reads CASSIEGPDTQYF. The CDR3 nucleotides read TGTGCCAGCAGTATAGAGGGGCCAGATACGCAGTATTTT.

V is TRBV10-2 and J is TRBJ2-7, with 7 bases fitting TRBD1. Losses at the gene ends were 3 bases for V and 2 bases for J; bases not matched to a gene: 7. Germline V gene lookup returns CDR1 WSHSY and CDR2 SAAADI. The CDR3 is 15 amino acids. This chain's CDR3 is CASSDRAGGTYEQYF. The CDR3, as DNA: TGCGCCAGCAGTGATAGGGCAGGGGGAACCTACGAGCAGTACTTC.

The chain has TRBV30 and TRBJ2-3; D may match TRBD1 or TRBD2 (6 bases each). Trimming shortened V by 0 bases and J by 0 bases, and 16 bases separated the two germline ends. Germline lookup yields CDR1 GTSNPN and CDR2 SVGIG (reference sequence). The CDR3 extends over 17 amino acids. The CDR3 DNA is TGTGCCTGGAGTGTAAAAGGTGGGGGGCGAAGCACAGATACGCAGTATTTT. This codes for CAWSVKGGGRSTDTQYF.

The rearrangement links TRBV7-2 to TRBJ1-5; D is perhaps TRBD1 (5 bases). V gave up 2 bases and J gave up 1 base, with 9 bases separating them. Germline CDR1 is SGHTA and CDR2 is FQGNSA. The CDR3 totals 15 residues. The DNA for the CDR3 is TGTGCCAGCAGCTTAAGGGACTTGAGCAATCAGCCCCAGCATTTT. As protein: CASSLRDLSNQPQHF. Together with reference TRBV7-2 and TRBJ1-5, the CDR3 gives the full variable domain: GAGVSQSPSNKVTEKGKDVELRCDPISGHTALYWYRQSLGQGLEFLIYFQGNSAPDKSGLPSDRFSAERTGGSVSTLTIQRTQQEDSAVYLCASSLRDLSNQPQHFGDGTRLSIL.

The chain links TRBV7-8 to TRBJ2-7, with 8 positions matching TRBD1. CDR3 length equals 14 residues. Germline trimming cut 1 base from V and 2 bases from J; bases unmatched to any gene: 1. Germline assignment: CDR1 SGHVS and CDR2 FQNEAQ. In DNA, the CDR3 is TGTGCCAGCAGCTTAGTGGACAGGGCCTACGAGCAGTACTTC. The encoded protein is CASSLVDRAYEQYF.

V usage is TRBV13 and J usage is TRBJ2-7; TRBD1 might be the D (6 bases). Germline V gives CDR1 PRHDT, CDR2 FYEKMQ (reference sequence). The CDR3 runs 14 residues. V lost 5 bases to trimming and J lost 1 base, with 12 bases between them. CDR3 sequence reads: CASSQTGGSYEQYF. In DNA, the CDR3 is TGTGCCAGCAGCCAGACAGGTGGATCCTACGAGCAGTACTTC.

The rearrangement uses TRBV5-8 and TRBJ1-1, with D uncertain. V lost 7 bases to trimming and J lost 5 bases, with 12 bases between them. This CDR3 region has 12 residues. The germline V gene has CDR1 SGHTS and CDR2 YDEGEE. CDR3 coding DNA: TGTGCCAGCCCCTTTGAGAGAACTGAAGCTTTCTTT. It is translated as CASPFERTEAFF.